Below, one TCR beta chain is given with its context. This study enrolled people aged about 18 to 100 from about two dozen US geographic areas. Cohort assignment relied on participant-reported clinical history. The source of the sample is a study of blood T cell repertoires in COVID-19. For the study at large: Samples taken during acute and convalescent COVID-19 were collected in the United States, Italy and Spain.

Original analysis: Amplification of reference gene primers was used by the study to estimate nucleated cell counts. Clones were sequenced by immunoSEQ multiplex PCR, and TCRdb holds only the in-frame ones, with some missing. V and J calls and clone size come straight from that table; D and trimming were deduced from the DNA. This sample has fewer than 500,000 clones; roughly 90% occur once, and the top ten carry 0.95% to 1%. The receptor's source is a woman younger than 45 with acute COVID-19. The sample taken for sequencing was PBMCs or T cells enriched from blood (not recorded which).

The CDR3 nucleotides read TGTGCCAGTAGTGCCGGACAGGGGGCCGGGGAGCTGTTTTTT. Encoded protein: CASSAGQGAGELFF. The V gene is TRBV19, the J gene TRBJ2-2; 10 bases match TRBD1. The CDR3 has 14 amino acids. Germline trimming cut 5 bases from V and 6 bases from J; bases unmatched to any gene: 3. Germline assignment: CDR1 LNHDA and CDR2 SQIVND (reference sequence).